Below are 29 T cell receptor beta chains sequenced from a single sample in a study of blood T cells in healthy people across ages. Together with a sample-barcoded 5' primer, a J-beta primer mix was included in a second PCR lasting about 6 to 11 cycles. From the 5' RACE reads, TCRdb called clonotypes with MiXCR, one entry per CDR3 protein. The table records around 2 million distinct CDR3 sequences, around 40% of them present only once. The specimen was blood. The receptors here all came from a human donor in good health.

This clonotype was counted only a few times. The chain has TRBV20-1 and TRBJ1-2; D perhaps matches TRBD1 (5 bases). CDR3 size: 16 residues. Germline V lookup: CDR1 DFQATT, CDR2 SNEGSKA (reference sequence). Trimming removed 4 bases from V and 4 bases from J, with 22 bases in between. The CDR3 nucleotides are TGCAGTGCTACCTACCCTAAGGAGGGGATAAGCTATGGCTACACCTTC. It encodes CSATYPKEGISYGYTF.

This chain joins TRBV7-9 and TRBJ1-5, with no clear D. The CDR3 runs to 14 residues. Germline V CDR1 and CDR2: SEHNR, FQNEAQ (reference sequence). V lost 6 bases and J 3 bases, leaving 12 bases between the germline ends. In nucleotides, the CDR3 is TGTGCCAGCAGTGGTGGACTGGACAATCAGCCCCAGCATTTT. Residues: CASSGGLDNQPQHF.

The chain uses TRBV5-6 and TRBJ2-1, with D perhaps TRBD2 (6 bases). Between the trimmed V and J ends, which lost 5 bases and 0 bases, there was a span of 15 bases. Germline assignment: CDR1 SGHDT and CDR2 YYEEEE. The CDR3 sequence is 16 residues long. CDR3 sequence reads: CASRGDSRSSYNEQFF. The CDR3 bases are TGTGCCAGCAGGGGGGACTCCAGAAGCTCCTACAATGAGCAGTTCTTC.

This clonotype was recorded a few times. The rearrangement uses TRBV14 and TRBJ2-4; possible D gene TRBD2, 5 bases. Per germline, CDR1 SGHDN and CDR2 FVKESK. V was shortened by 5 bases and J by 2 bases, with 16 bases between the two germline ends. There are 16 residues in the CDR3. CDR3 in DNA: TGTGCCAGCAGCTTCATAACTTGGGAGTCCAAAAACATTCAGTACTTC. Amino acid sequence: CASSFITWESKNIQYF.

This sequence joins TRBV29-1 and TRBJ1-1; 8 nucleotides match TRBD1. Germline assignment: CDR1 SQVTM and CDR2 ANQGSEA. The CDR3 consists of 14 residues. J lost 3 bases, V lost 4 bases, and 7 bases had no gene match. As DNA, the CDR3 is TGCAGCGTTGCGGCAGGGGGCCTGTACACTGAAGCTTTCTTT. Translation gives CSVAAGGLYTEAFF.

The chain's CDR3 is CASSVGRDFGEQYF. The DNA for the CDR3 is TGTGCCAGCAGCGTAGGAAGGGACTTCGGAGAGCAGTACTTC. This chain joins TRBV9 and TRBJ2-7; possible D gene TRBD2, 6 bases. This CDR3 has 14 residues. The V gene's germline CDR1 is SGDLS and CDR2 YYNGEE. V lost 0 bases to trimming and J lost 7 bases, with 14 bases between them.

The V and J genes are TRBV4-3 and TRBJ2-7, with TRBD1 matching over 10 bases. CDR1 LGHNA and CDR2 YSLEER come from the germline V gene. The junction had 11 bases not matched to a gene; V was cut back by 0 bases and J by 6 bases. The CDR3 has 17 amino acids. CDR3 DNA: TGCGCCAGCAGCCAAGATAATTATGCGACAGGGGGCGCCGAGCAGTACTTC. It codes for CASSQDNYATGGAEQYF.

In this sample, this clonotype turned up a few times. The rearrangement joins TRBV9 to TRBJ2-2; unclear D gene. Trimming removed 7 bases at V and 2 bases at J, with 6 bases between. Germline CDR1 SGDLS, CDR2 YYNGEE. This CDR3 region has 12 residues. In DNA, the CDR3 is TGTGCCAGCGGTGGAAACACCGGGGAGCTGTTTTTT. Translating it yields CASGGNTGELFF.

The rearrangement joins TRBV5-6 to TRBJ2-1; 10 nucleotides match TRBD2. Trimming cost V 3 bases and J 3 bases; bases outside gene matches: 6. Germline values: CDR1 SGHDT, CDR2 YYEEEE. The CDR3 contains 16 residues. The CDR3 DNA is TGTGCCAGCAGCTGGGGAACTAGCGGGGACTACAATGAGCAGTTCTTC. Protein: CASSWGTSGDYNEQFF.

About this clonotype: The junction differs from germline at one of its ends, possibly a read error. The chain joins TRBV30 to TRBJ2-5, with D possibly TRBD1 on 5 matching bases. The CDR3 is 13 amino acids. The germline V gene encodes CDR1 GTSNPN and CDR2 SVGIG (reference sequence). Here the CDR3 DNA reads TGTGCTTGGAGTGCAGGGTTGGGAGAGACCCAGTACTTC. Translated: CAWSAGLGETQYF.

This clonotype has a handful of counts. The chain has TRBV4-1 and TRBJ2-7; 7 bases map to TRBD1. The CDR3 runs 15 residues. Germline trimming cut 1 base from V and 2 bases from J; bases unmatched to any gene: 5. The germline gives CDR1 MGHRA, CDR2 YSYEKL. The CDR3 loop reads CASSQGNRGAYEQYF. In DNA form, the CDR3 reads TGCGCCAGCAGCCAAGGGAACAGGGGAGCCTACGAGCAGTACTTC.

The rearrangement joins TRBV6-1 to TRBJ2-2; D is unresolved. V was clipped by 2 bases and J by 8 bases, with 9 bases between them. This CDR3 region has 13 residues. Germline CDR1 and CDR2: MNHNS and SASEGT. CDR3 residues: CASSEIGVGELFF. CDR3 nucleotide sequence: TGTGCCAGCAGTGAAATAGGTGTAGGGGAGCTGTTTTTT.

J is TRBJ1-2 and V is TRBV29-1; D may be TRBD1 (5 bases). Germline CDR1 reads SQVTM; CDR2 reads ANQGSEA. Trimming pared 2 bases from V and 7 bases from J, leaving 8 bases between. The CDR3 sequence is 11 residues long. Here the CDR3 reads CSVEMGPGYTF. For the CDR3, the DNA is TGCAGCGTTGAAATGGGACCTGGCTACACCTTC.

This chain joins TRBV28 and TRBJ1-2, with D uncertain. The germline V gene has CDR1 MDHEN and CDR2 SYDVKM. There are 13 residues in the CDR3. The V end lost 3 bases, the J end lost 8 bases, and 13 bases lay between the germline ends. CDR3 sequence reads: CASSFREIEGYTF. Written as DNA, the CDR3 is TGTGCCAGCAGTTTTCGTGAAATAGAAGGCTACACCTTC.

This clonotype was counted between two and nine times. This chain joins TRBV3-1 and TRBJ2-5, with D possibly TRBD2 on 5 matching bases. From germline, CDR1 is LGHDT and CDR2 YNNKEL (reference sequence). The CDR3 has 11 residues. The ends were cut back, 5 bases at V and 11 bases at J, with 12 bases in the middle. In nucleotides, the CDR3 is TGTGCCAGCAGCTCCGTAGCGTCGCAGTACTTC. This codes for CASSSVASQYF.

In this sample, this clonotype turned up a few times. The chain recombines TRBV7-2 with TRBJ2-1, with D possibly TRBD2 on 5 matching bases. The V gene's germline CDR1 is SGHTA and CDR2 FQGNSA. This CDR3 comprises 14 residues. V was cut by 3 bases and J by 2 bases, with 8 bases left in between. DNA for the CDR3: TGTGCCAGCAGCTTGGACGGGGCCTACAATGAGCAGTTCTTC. It specifies CASSLDGAYNEQFF.

This clonotype has just a few counts. V is TRBV7-2 and J is TRBJ1-4; perhaps TRBD1 as D (5 bases). This CDR3 comprises 16 residues. CDR1 SGHTA and CDR2 FQGNSA come from the germline V gene. V lost 1 base and J 4 bases, leaving 13 bases between the germline ends. CDR3 nucleotide sequence: TGTGCCAGCAGCTTAGGGTCCCGGGGCGATAATGAAAAACTGTTTTTT. Protein product: CASSLGSRGDNEKLFF.

J is TRBJ2-1 and V is TRBV7-2, with unresolved D. The V end was cut by 1 base, the J end by 8 bases, with 15 bases between. The CDR3 extends over 15 amino acids. Germline lookup yields CDR1 SGHTA and CDR2 FQGNSA. As DNA, the CDR3 is TGTGCCAGCAGCTTAGTCGGGTCGTACTCGGATGAGCAGTTCTTC. Protein sequence: CASSLVGSYSDEQFF.

This clonotype has more than one count but fewer than ten. This rearrangement joins TRBV2 to TRBJ2-5; D is uncertain. The CDR3 has 14 residues. Trimming took 7 bases from V and 0 from J, leaving 12 bases between them. The germline gives CDR1 SNHLY, CDR2 FYNNEI. Here the CDR3 reads CASNYLRYQETQYF. CDR3 coding DNA: TGTGCCAGCAACTATCTACGATACCAAGAGACCCAGTACTTC. The entire variable domain, with the rest obtained from reference TRBV2 and TRBJ2-5, is as follows: EPEVTQTPSHQVTQMGQEVILRCVPISNHLYFYWYRQILGQKVEFLVSFYNNEISEKSEIFDDQFSVERPDGSNFTLKIRSTKLEDSAMYFCASNYLRYQETQYFGPGTRLLVL.

The V and J genes are TRBV6-6 and TRBJ2-7; 8 positions match TRBD1. Unmatched junction bases numbered 10, after V lost 6 bases and J lost 3 bases. Germline-derived CDR1 and CDR2 are MNHNY and SVGAGI (reference sequence). CDR3 size: 15 residues. In nucleotides, the CDR3 is TGTGCCAGCAGGCCTAGGGGACAGGCGAACTACGAGCAGTACTTC. Amino acid sequence: CASRPRGQANYEQYF.

The table lists this clonotype with many counts. V gene TRBV20-1 combines with J gene TRBJ2-3, with 10 bases that match TRBD2. The CDR3 is 15 amino acids. Trimming took 7 bases from V and 2 from J; bases not matched to a gene: 9. The germline V gene encodes CDR1 DFQATT and CDR2 SNEGSKA (reference sequence). CDR3 sequence: CSGRAGGITTDTQYF. CDR3 coding DNA: TGCAGTGGGCGAGCGGGGGGGATCACCACAGATACGCAGTATTTT.

Only a few counts were recorded for this clonotype. This chain connects TRBV24-1 to TRBJ1-1; 7 nucleotides align to TRBD1. The CDR3 contains 18 residues. Trimming at V came to 1 base and at J to 4 bases, leaving 14 bases not matched to a gene. CDR1 and CDR2 from the germline V gene are KGHDR and SFDVKD. The CDR3 loop reads CATSDFPPRTQGVTEAFF. The CDR3 nucleotides read TGTGCCACCAGTGATTTCCCACCGAGGACCCAGGGGGTCACTGAAGCTTTCTTT.

The chain employs TRBV6-5 and TRBJ2-6; no clear D gene. Trimming took 7 bases from V and 4 from J, leaving 14 bases between them. This CDR3 is built from 15 residues. Germline V gene data show CDR1 as MNHEY and CDR2 as SVGAGI. For the CDR3, the DNA is TGTGCCAGCAACTACCGGGTTTCCGGGGCCAACGTCCTGACTTTC. Translation: CASNYRVSGANVLTF.

This chain joins TRBV12-3 or TRBV12-4 and TRBJ2-1; TRBD2 agrees at 7 bases. Trimming at V came to 1 base and at J to 4 bases, leaving 4 bases not matched to a gene. The CDR3 has 15 amino acids. CDR3 sequence reads: CASSLGGLHYNEQFF. CDR3 nucleotide sequence: TGTGCCAGCAGTTTAGGGGGACTACATTACAATGAGCAGTTCTTC.

This chain connects TRBV5-1 to TRBJ1-1, with D uncertain. V shed 0 bases and J shed 11 bases, with 11 bases lying between them. The V gene's germline CDR1 is SGHRS and CDR2 YFSETQ. The CDR3 has 12 residues. CDR3 sequence reads: CASSLAKGLAFF. DNA of the CDR3: TGCGCCAGCAGCTTGGCCAAGGGTCTGGCTTTCTTT.

The gene calls are TRBV10-3 and TRBJ1-5; a weak D match, TRBD1 (6 bases). The CDR3 consists of 14 residues. The germline V gene has CDR1 ENHRY and CDR2 SYGVKD. The germline V and J ends were trimmed by 4 bases and 2 bases, with 9 bases remaining between them. DNA for the CDR3: TGTGCCATCAGTGCGGACAGTGGCAATCAGCCCCAGCATTTT. This gives the protein CAISADSGNQPQHF.

The chain couples TRBV5-1 to TRBJ2-5, with 7 nucleotides matching TRBD2. The CDR3 covers 13 residues. Germline trimming cut 4 bases from V and 11 bases from J; bases unmatched to any gene: 11. The germline CDR1 and CDR2 sequences are SGHRS and YFSETQ. The CDR3: CASSGTNAYGQYF. DNA of the CDR3: TGCGCCAGCAGCGGGACTAACGCCTACGGGCAGTACTTC.

In its sample, this clonotype was seen a few times. This chain joins TRBV20-1 and TRBJ2-1; D unclear. Germline V gene sequence: CDR1 DFQATT, CDR2 SNEGSKA (reference sequence). The CDR3 totals 14 residues. V was shortened by 5 bases and J by 0 bases, with 11 bases between the two germline ends. CDR3 amino acids: CSAPPASSYNEQFF. The CDR3, as DNA: TGCAGTGCTCCCCCCGCCAGCTCCTACAATGAGCAGTTCTTC.

V is TRBV25-1 and J is TRBJ1-6; D perhaps matches TRBD1 (5 bases). The CDR3 consists of 15 residues. Per germline, CDR1 MGHDK and CDR2 SYGVNS. Trimming shortened V by 3 bases and J by 8 bases, and 14 bases separated the two germline ends. In DNA form, the CDR3 reads TGTGCCAGCAGTGATTATTCTTGGGGCCATTCACCCCTCCACTTT. Amino acid sequence: CASSDYSWGHSPLHF.